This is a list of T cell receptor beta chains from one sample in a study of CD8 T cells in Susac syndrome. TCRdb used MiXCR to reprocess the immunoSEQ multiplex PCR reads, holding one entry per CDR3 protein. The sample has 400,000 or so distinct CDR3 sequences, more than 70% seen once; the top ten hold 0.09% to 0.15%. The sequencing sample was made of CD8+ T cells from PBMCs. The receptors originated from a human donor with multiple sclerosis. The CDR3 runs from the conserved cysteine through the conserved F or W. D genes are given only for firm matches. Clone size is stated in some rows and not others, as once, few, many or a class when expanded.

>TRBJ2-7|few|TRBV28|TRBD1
TGTGCCAGCAGCTTTGCGGCACAGGGGACGTCCGAGCAGTACTTC
CASSFAAQGTSEQYF
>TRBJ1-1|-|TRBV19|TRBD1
TGTGCCAGTAGTATGGAGGGGGCGAGAATCACTGAAGCTTTCTTT
CASSMEGARITEAFF
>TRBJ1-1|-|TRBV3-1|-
TGTGCCAGCAGCCGATACTTGAGAACGGGACACCCTAAAGCTTTCTTT
CASSRYLRTGHPKAFF
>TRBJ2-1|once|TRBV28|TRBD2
TGTGCCAGCAGCACAATACGGGCGGGAGGAACCTTCTTC
CASSTIRAGGTFF
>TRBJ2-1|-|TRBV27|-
TGTGCCAGCAGTTTTGTCGGCGGGGGCGGGAATGAGCAGTTCTTC
CASSFVGGGGNEQFF
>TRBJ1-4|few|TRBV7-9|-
TGTGCCAGCAGCTTGGGCACAGGAACGGAAAAACTGTTTTTT
CASSLGTGTEKLFF
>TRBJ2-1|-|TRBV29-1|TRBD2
TGCAGCGCCTGGGGTAGCGGGAGAGGTGATGAGCAGTTCTTC
CSAWGSGRGDEQFF
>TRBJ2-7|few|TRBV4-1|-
TGCGCCAGCAGCCAGGTAGTGAACTACGAGCAGTACTTC
CASSQVVNYEQYF
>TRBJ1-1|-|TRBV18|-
TGTGCCAGCTCACCAACCTTAGGGCAGTCCTCGAACACTGAAGCTTTCTTT
CASSPTLGQSSNTEAFF
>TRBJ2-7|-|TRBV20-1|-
TGCAGTGCTAGCGGAGGGGGCGGCTACGAGCAGTACTTC
CSASGGGGYEQYF
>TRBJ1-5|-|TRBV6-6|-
TGTGCCAGCGACCCCATACTCCTCCCTACGAATCAGCCCCAGCATTTT
CASDPILLPTNQPQHF
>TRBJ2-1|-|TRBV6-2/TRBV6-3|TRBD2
TGTGCCAGCAGCTCAAGCGGGGGCGATTGGGAGCAGTTCTTC
CASSSSGGDWEQFF
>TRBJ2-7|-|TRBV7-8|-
TGTGCCAGCAGCTGGGGAAGCCCCTACGAGCAGTACTTC
CASSWGSPYEQYF
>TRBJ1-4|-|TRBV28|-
TGTGCCAGCAGTCGTTTAGGGGGGGAAAAACTGTTTTTT
CASSRLGGEKLFF
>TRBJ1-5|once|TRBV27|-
TGTGCCAGCAGTTCGACCGGACAGCTCAATCAGCCCCAGCATTTT
CASSSTGQLNQPQHF
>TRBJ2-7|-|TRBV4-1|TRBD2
TGCGCCAGCAGCCAAGCACTAGCGAGGGGCTACGAGCAGTACTTC
CASSQALARGYEQYF
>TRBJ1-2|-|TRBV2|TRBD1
TGTGCCAGTCGGCCGGAGACAGGGGGCGTCTATGGCTACACCTTC
CASRPETGGVYGYTF
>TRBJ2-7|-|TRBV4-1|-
TGCGCCAGCAGCCAAGAAAAAAATCCTAACTACGAGCAGTACTTC
CASSQEKNPNYEQYF
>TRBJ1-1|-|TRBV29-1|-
TGCAGCGTTGAAGATAGACTCCCATCAAGGGAAGGGACTGAAGCTTTCTTT
CSVEDRLPSREGTEAFF
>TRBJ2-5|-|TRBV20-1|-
TGCAGTGCTAGGGACTCGAACCGGTACCAAGAGACCCAGTACTTC
CSARDSNRYQETQYF
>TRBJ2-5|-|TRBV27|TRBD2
TGTGCCAGCAGTCGTAGCGGGAGTAGCGAGACCCAGTACTTC
CASSRSGSSETQYF
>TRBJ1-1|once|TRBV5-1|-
TGCGCCAGCAGCTCAAGGACGGAGAACACTGAAGCTTTCTTT
CASSSRTENTEAFF
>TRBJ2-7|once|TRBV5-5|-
TGTGCCAGCACCCTATCCTCCCCCGGACTGGACTACGAGCAGTACTTC
CASTLSSPGLDYEQYF
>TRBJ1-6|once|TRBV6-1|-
TGTGCCAGCTCCCTGGGGGGACTGCCTCTTATCCCTGATTCACCCCTCCACTTT
CASSLGGLPLIPDSPLHF
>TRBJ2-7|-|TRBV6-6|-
TGTGCCAGCAGTTACGAGTGGGAGCAGTACTTC
CASSYEWEQYF
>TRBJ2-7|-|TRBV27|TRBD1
TGTGCCAGCAAGAAGGGGGCGGCCTACGAGCAGTACTTC
CASKKGAAYEQYF
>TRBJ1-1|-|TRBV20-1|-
TGCAGTGCTAGAACCGTAGACAGGCCCGAAGCTTTCTTT
CSARTVDRPEAFF
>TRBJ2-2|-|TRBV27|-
TGTGCCAGCAGTTTGGGGATGGACACCGGGGAGCTGTTTTTT
CASSLGMDTGELFF
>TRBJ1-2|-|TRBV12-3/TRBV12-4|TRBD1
TGTGCCAGCAGCCCGACAGGGGCGCCAGGTTCCTATGGCTACACCTTC
CASSPTGAPGSYGYTF
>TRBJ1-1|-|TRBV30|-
TGTGCCTGGAGTGTTTTAACAGCCCTGTCTGAAGCTTTCTTT
CAWSVLTALSEAFF
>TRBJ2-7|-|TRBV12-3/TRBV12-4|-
TGTGCCAGCAGTTCCCGGGGAGTCAACGAGCAGTACTTC
CASSSRGVNEQYF
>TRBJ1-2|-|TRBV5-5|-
TGTGCCAGCAGCTTGTGGGAGGGGAAGTATGGCTACACCTTC
CASSLWEGKYGYTF
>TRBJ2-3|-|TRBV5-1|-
TGCGCCAGCAGCTTGGCGGGCAGGGTGGGAGATACGCAGTATTTT
CASSLAGRVGDTQYF
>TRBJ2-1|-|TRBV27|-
TGTGCCAGCAGTTTAGGCGGGACAGCTTACAATGAGCAGTTCTTC
CASSLGGTAYNEQFF
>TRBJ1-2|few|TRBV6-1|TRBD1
TGTGCCAGCAGTGAAGGGACAGGGGGCTACTATGGCTACACCTTC
CASSEGTGGYYGYTF
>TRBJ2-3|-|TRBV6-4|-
TGTGCCAGCAGTGACTCGATGTCCAGCACAGATACGCAGTATTTT
CASSDSMSSTDTQYF
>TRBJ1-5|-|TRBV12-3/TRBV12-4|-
TGTGCCAGCAGCCTCGGGACTCTCAATCAGCCCCAGCATTTT
CASSLGTLNQPQHF
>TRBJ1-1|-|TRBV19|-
TGTGCCAGTAGACGTGGAGCGGAAGCTTTCTTT
CASRRGAEAFF
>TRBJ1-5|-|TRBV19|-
TGTGCCAGTAGTATCTCGGACAATCAGCCCCAGCATTTT
CASSISDNQPQHF
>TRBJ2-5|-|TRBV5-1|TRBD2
TGCGCCAGCAGCTTGCTTGGACTAGCGGAGACCCAGTACTTC
CASSLLGLAETQYF
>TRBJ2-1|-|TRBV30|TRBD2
TGTGCCTGGGAACTAGCGGGAGGTTTCAATGAGCAGTTCTTC
CAWELAGGFNEQFF
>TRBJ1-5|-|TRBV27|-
TGTGCCAGCAGTTTAGGTGGACAGACCAATCAGCCCCAGCATTTT
CASSLGGQTNQPQHF
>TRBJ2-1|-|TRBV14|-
TGTGCCAGCAGTTCTCGGGACTCCAACAATGAGCAGTTCTTC
CASSSRDSNNEQFF
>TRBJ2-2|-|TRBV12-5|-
TGTGCTAGTTCCCCACCCGCATTGGGACCGGCGTATACCGGGGAGCTGTTTTTT
CASSPPALGPAYTGELFF
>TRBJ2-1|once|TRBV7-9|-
TGTGCCAGCAGCGGAGATAGCTCCGATGAGCAGTTCTTC
CASSGDSSDEQFF
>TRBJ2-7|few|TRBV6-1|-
TGTGCCAGCAGTGAAATCATCTACGAGCAGTACTTC
CASSEIIYEQYF
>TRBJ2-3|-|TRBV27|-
TGTGCCAGCAGAACAGAGGTCACAGATACGCAGTATTTT
CASRTEVTDTQYF
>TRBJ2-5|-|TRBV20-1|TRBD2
TGCAGTGCTAGAGATGTGTCGGCGGGGGGGCCGGAGACCCAGTACTTC
CSARDVSAGGPETQYF
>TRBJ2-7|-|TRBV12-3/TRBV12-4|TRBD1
TGTGCCAGCAGTCCCGGACAGGTGAACGAGCAGTACTTC
CASSPGQVNEQYF